This T cell receptor beta chain was recorded in a study of radiation and T cells in renal cell carcinoma. Study conclusions and caveats: Top tumor clonotypes rose in blood 2 weeks post-radiation, then contracted. Baseline intratumoral clonotype presence is unknown without pretreatment biopsies.

The CDR3 spans 16 residues. Germline loops: CDR1 SGHRS, CDR2 YFSETQ. Unmatched junction bases numbered 7, after V lost 0 bases and J lost 7 bases. Data came from immunoSEQ multiplex PCR; TCRdb stores just in-frame clones and leaves some out. This sample yields about 130,000 clones, of which 88% are seen a single time; around 6% belongs to the top ten. Time point described: blood 2 weeks post-SBRT. As to treatment: 15 Gy SBRT to primary tumor, nephrectomy 4 weeks later. Radiation-treated patients gave blood at baseline, week 2 and week 4. The tumor was a clear cell renal cell carcinoma. Worth noting for this clone: Its antigen is currently unknown.

This sample comprised blood, obtained from a patient whose treatment included radiotherapy and nephrectomy. This clonotype originated in a woman aged 70 to 79 with renal cell carcinoma. The V gene is TRBV5-1, the J gene TRBJ2-1, with 10 bases that match TRBD2. The chain's CDR3 is CASSLELVAGGNEQFF. DNA for the CDR3: TGCGCCAGCAGCTTGGAGTTGGTAGCGGGGGGTAATGAGCAGTTCTTC.